This T cell receptor beta chain was recovered during a study of shared T cell receptors in the human thymus. Germline V gene sequence: CDR1 MDHEN, CDR2 SYDVKM. The CDR3 region is 12 residues in length, termini included. Profiled with immunoSEQ multiplex PCR; TCRdb holds only in-frame clones, not every one. The sample has a few hundred thousand clones; just under 95% are singletons. As concerns this clone: No conserved phenylalanine or tryptophan ends this CDR3, so it is likely a read error. No DNA is shown, since the ends of the CDR3 on it are uncertain; the CDR3 is the one TCRdb lists.

The specimen was thymocytes. The clonotype was recovered from a human donor. The gene calls are TRBV28 and TRBJ2-3; the table's D call TRBD1 went unverified against the DNA. CDR3: CASSLDRVVGGL.